This passage covers 22 T cell receptor beta chains from one sample sequenced in a study of cytomegalovirus exposure and HLA in healthy donors. The PCR employed 60 Vbeta primers together with 13 Jbeta primers. TCRdb's table, derived via immunoSEQ multiplex PCR, lists solely in-frame clones and lacks some. The data contain approximately 100,000 clones, 77% of them singletons. Input material: PBMCs. These receptors were collected from a man aged 35 to 55 in good health and CMV-seropositive.

The chain carries TRBV25-1 and TRBJ2-7; D is ambiguous. The germline gives CDR1 MGHDK, CDR2 SYGVNS. CDR3 length equals 15 residues. The V end lost 4 bases, the J end lost 7 bases, and 20 bases lay between the germline ends. The CDR3 nucleotides are TGTGCCAGCAGTGCTGATATTTGGCCGCACGGGGAGCAGTACTTC. Translating it yields CASSADIWPHGEQYF.

The chain carries TRBV30 and TRBJ2-3, with 13 bases identical to TRBD2. The V gene end was trimmed by 0 bases and the J gene end by 4 bases; junction bases not matched to a gene: 1. Germline CDR1 GTSNPN, CDR2 SVGIG (reference sequence). CDR3 length: 15 residues. The CDR3, as DNA: TGTGCCTGGAGTGTACTAGCGGGGGGGCCAGATACGCAGTATTTT. This translates into CAWSVLAGGPDTQYF.

The chain has TRBV19 and TRBJ2-7; D remains unclear. The CDR3 sequence is 14 residues long. Germline-derived CDR1 and CDR2 are LNHDA and SQIVND (reference sequence). V gave up 5 bases and J gave up 0 bases, with 11 bases separating them. CDR3 DNA sequence: TGTGCCAGTAGTCCCCTGTGGAGCTCCTACGAGCAGTACTTC. Its protein product is CASSPLWSSYEQYF.

The V and J genes are TRBV6-6 and TRBJ1-2; D gene unclear. Trimming pared 4 bases from V and 0 bases from J, leaving 9 bases between. The CDR3 consists of 14 residues. The germline gives CDR1 MNHNY, CDR2 SVGAGI (reference sequence). In DNA, the CDR3 is TGTGCCAGCAGTTTAGATTTAGCTAACTATGGCTACACCTTC. Translating it yields CASSLDLANYGYTF.

The rearrangement links TRBV2 to TRBJ1-6; D gene uncertain. This CDR3 spans 15 amino acids. V was shortened by 6 bases and J by 0 bases, with 9 bases between the two germline ends. CDR1 and CDR2 from the germline V gene are SNHLY and FYNNEI. The CDR3 reads CASRPASSYNSPLHF. In DNA, the CDR3 is TGTGCCAGCAGGCCAGCGAGCTCCTATAATTCACCCCTCCACTTT.

This chain connects TRBV27 to TRBJ2-3; D not certain. Germline V CDR1 and CDR2: MNHEY, SMNVEV (reference sequence). This CDR3 spans 16 amino acids. V shed 6 bases and J shed 0 bases, with 16 bases lying between them. CDR3 nucleotide sequence: TGTGCCAGCAGCACGGTACGCCACTTAAGCACAGATACGCAGTATTTT. As protein: CASSTVRHLSTDTQYF.

The chain combines TRBV28 with TRBJ2-2; 10 positions agree with TRBD2. This CDR3 is 17 amino acids long. The V and J ends lost 7 bases and 3 bases, in that order; junction bases with no gene match: 11. Germline CDR1 and CDR2: MDHEN and SYDVKM. The CDR3 region has the DNA TGTGCCAGCATCCCTTCCCTAGCGGGGGTTTACACCGGGGAGCTGTTTTTT. Amino acid sequence: CASIPSLAGVYTGELFF.

This clone occurred once. The rearrangement uses TRBV29-1 and TRBJ1-2, with 8 bases lining up with TRBD1. The CDR3 covers 13 residues. The germline CDR1 and CDR2 sequences are SQVTM and ANQGSEA. The ends lost 6 bases at V and 8 bases at J; junction bases unmatched: 11. The CDR3 bases are TGCAGCGTGTCTCATGCAGGGGGCTGGGGCTACACCTTC. It codes for CSVSHAGGWGYTF. Supplemented by reference TRBV29-1 and TRBJ1-2, the full variable domain reads SAVISQKPSRDICQRGTSLTIQCQVDSQVTMMFWYRQQPGQSLTLIATANQGSEATYESGFVIDKFPISRPNLTFSTLTVSNMSPEDSSIYLCSVSHAGGWGYTFGSGTRLTVV.

The V and J genes are TRBV28 and TRBJ1-3; D gene unclear. The CDR3 loop spans 15 amino acids. V gave up 6 bases and J gave up 4 bases, with 16 bases separating them. The V gene's germline CDR1 is MDHEN and CDR2 SYDVKM. The CDR3 sequence is CASSPPFRPGNTIYF. Here the CDR3 DNA reads TGTGCCAGCAGCCCTCCTTTCAGGCCCGGAAACACCATATATTTT. The variable domain in full, with the rest retrieved from reference TRBV28 and TRBJ1-3, is DVKVTQSSRYLVKRTGEKVFLECVQDMDHENMFWYRQDPGLGLRLIYFSYDVKMKEKGDIPEGYSVSREKKERFSLILESASTNQTSMYLCASSPPFRPGNTIYFGEGSWLTVV.

The J gene is TRBJ1-4, the V gene TRBV7-2; D gene ambiguous. Germline values: CDR1 SGHTA, CDR2 FQGNSA. V was pared by 4 bases and J by 10 bases, with 19 bases between. This CDR3 is built from 15 residues. In DNA form, the CDR3 reads TGTGCCAGCAGCTCCACGCCAGGTCCGCAGATAAAACTGTTTTTT. It specifies CASSSTPGPQIKLFF.

The chain is built from TRBV5-5 and TRBJ1-2, with D hard to call. The CDR3 has 17 amino acids. Deletions cut 5 bases from V and 3 bases from J, with 23 bases between. Germline lookup yields CDR1 SGHKS and CDR2 YYEKEE (reference sequence). In DNA form, the CDR3 reads TGTGCCAGCAGTCTTAATTGGAGGCAGTTATCAGACTATGGCTACACCTTC. This encodes CASSLNWRQLSDYGYTF.

This chain links TRBV25-1 with TRBJ2-1, with 7 bases matching TRBD2. This CDR3 is built from 16 residues. Germline CDR1 is MGHDK and CDR2 is SYGVNS. Trimming removed 3 bases from V and 6 bases from J; junction bases left unmatched: 11. The CDR3 bases are TGTGCCAGCAGTGAGGGTTGGAAGCGGGGCGGCAATGAGCAGTTCTTC. Encoded protein: CASSEGWKRGGNEQFF.

The chain links TRBV7-6 to TRBJ2-1; D gene ambiguous. CDR1 is SGHVS, CDR2 FNYEAQ, per germline. The CDR3 totals 13 residues. Trimming took off 2 bases at V and 8 bases at J, with 10 bases between the two ends. CDR3 nucleotides: TGTGCCAGCAGCTTACGCTTACAATATGAGCAGTTCTTC. This codes for CASSLRLQYEQFF.

The chain is built from TRBV7-6 and TRBJ2-1; 13 bases line up with TRBD2. The CDR3 totals 18 residues. CDR1 and CDR2 from the germline V gene are SGHVS and FNYEAQ. V shed 2 bases and J 3 bases; nucleotides not matched to a gene: 7. CDR3 coding DNA: TGTGCCAGCAGCTTATCCAGGACTAGCGGGGGAGGCTACAATGAGCAGTTCTTC. This gives the protein CASSLSRTSGGGYNEQFF. Supplemented by reference TRBV7-6 and TRBJ2-1, the full variable domain reads GAGVSQSPRYKVTKRGQDVALRCDPISGHVSLYWYRQALGQGPEFLTYFNYEAQQDKSGLPNDRFSAERPEGSISTLTIQRTEQRDSAMYRCASSLSRTSGGGYNEQFFGPGTRLTVL.

The chain links TRBV27 to TRBJ1-1, with 9 positions matching TRBD1. After removal of 5 bases from V and 0 bases from J, the junction contained 4 bases not matched to a gene. This CDR3 has 15 amino acids. CDR1 is MNHEY and CDR2 is SMNVEV in the germline V gene (reference sequence). CDR3 in DNA: TGTGCCAGCAGTGAGGGACAGGGCATGAACACTGAAGCTTTCTTT. Protein sequence: CASSEGQGMNTEAFF.

The chain uses TRBV4-2 and TRBJ1-2, with a possible D match to TRBD1 (6 bases). Germline CDR1 LGHNA, CDR2 YNFKEQ. Trimming took off 3 bases at V and 3 bases at J, with 8 bases between the two ends. The CDR3 is 13 residues long. The DNA of the CDR3 is TGTGCCAGCAGCCAGGGGGCAGACTATGGCTACACCTTC. It is translated as CASSQGADYGYTF.

The V and J genes are TRBV2 and TRBJ1-1, with D perhaps TRBD1 (5 bases). The germline CDR1 and CDR2 sequences are SNHLY and FYNNEI. V was trimmed by 9 bases and J by 0 bases, leaving 11 bases between them. There are 13 residues in the CDR3. CDR3: CARRGTMNTEAFF. Written as DNA, the CDR3 is TGTGCCAGAAGGGGCACCATGAACACTGAAGCTTTCTTT.

The chain joins TRBV7-2 to TRBJ2-3; possible D gene TRBD2, 6 bases. The length of the CDR3 is 17 residues. V was trimmed by 4 bases and J by 2 bases, leaving 19 bases between them. Germline lookup yields CDR1 SGHTA and CDR2 FQGNSA. The CDR3 DNA reads as TGTGCCAGCAGCTCCCAAGGACTAATTCGGACCACAGATACGCAGTATTTT. Amino acids: CASSSQGLIRTTDTQYF.

V and J are TRBV9 and TRBJ2-1; D not resolved. This CDR3 comprises 12 residues. Germline CDR1 SGDLS, CDR2 YYNGEE. The ends were cut back, 3 bases at V and 2 bases at J, with 3 bases in the middle. CDR3 loop: CASSATYNEQFF. Written as DNA, the CDR3 is TGTGCCAGCAGCGCAACCTACAATGAGCAGTTCTTC.

The genes are TRBV6-6 and TRBJ2-3, with D perhaps TRBD1 (5 bases). In germline, CDR1 is MNHNY, CDR2 SVGAGI (reference sequence). There are 13 residues in the CDR3. Trimming took off 7 bases at V and 4 bases at J, with 12 bases between the two ends. CDR3 loop: CASIDQGADTQYF. CDR3 DNA: TGTGCCAGCATTGATCAGGGTGCAGATACGCAGTATTTT.

This clone was seen more than once but under ten times. V and J are TRBV18 and TRBJ2-1, with 15 bases that match TRBD2. Looked up from germline, CDR1 is KGHSH and CDR2 is LQKENI. This CDR3 comprises 15 residues. The V and J ends lost 3 bases and 7 bases, in that order; junction bases with no gene match: 1. CDR3 sequence: CASSPGTSGGNEQFF. DNA for the CDR3: TGTGCCAGCTCACCTGGGACTAGCGGGGGGAATGAGCAGTTCTTC.

The J gene is TRBJ2-7, the V gene TRBV7-3; TRBD1 might be the D (6 bases). This CDR3 has 15 residues. Germline V gene lookup returns CDR1 SGHTA and CDR2 FQGTGA. Trimming removed 5 bases from V and 0 bases from J, with 14 bases in between. The DNA of the CDR3 is TGTGCCAGCAGCATACAGGGCGGAGGCTCCTACGAGCAGTACTTC. Translation gives CASSIQGGGSYEQYF.